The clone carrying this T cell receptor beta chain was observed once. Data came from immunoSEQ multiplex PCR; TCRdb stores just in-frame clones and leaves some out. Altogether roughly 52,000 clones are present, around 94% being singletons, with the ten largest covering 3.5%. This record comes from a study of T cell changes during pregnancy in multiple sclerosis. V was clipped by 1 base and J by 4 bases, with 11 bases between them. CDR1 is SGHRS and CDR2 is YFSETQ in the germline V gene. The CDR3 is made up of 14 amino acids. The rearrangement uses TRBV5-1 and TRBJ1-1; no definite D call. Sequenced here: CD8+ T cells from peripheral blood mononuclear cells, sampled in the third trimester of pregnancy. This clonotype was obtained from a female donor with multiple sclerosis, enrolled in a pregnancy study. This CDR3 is CASSLHPVFTEAFF. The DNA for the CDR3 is TGCGCCAGCAGCTTGCACCCGGTTTTCACTGAAGCTTTCTTT.